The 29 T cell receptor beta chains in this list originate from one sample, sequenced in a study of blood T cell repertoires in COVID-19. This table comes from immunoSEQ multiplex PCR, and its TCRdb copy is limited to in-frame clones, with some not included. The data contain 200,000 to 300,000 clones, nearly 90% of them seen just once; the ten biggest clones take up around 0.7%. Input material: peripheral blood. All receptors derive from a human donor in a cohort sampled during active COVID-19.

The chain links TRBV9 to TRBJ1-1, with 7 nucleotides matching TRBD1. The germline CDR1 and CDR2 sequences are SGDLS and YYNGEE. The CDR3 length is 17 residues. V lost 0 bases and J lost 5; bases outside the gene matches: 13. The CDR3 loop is CASSVGPSGRGKTEAFF. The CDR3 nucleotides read TGTGCCAGCAGCGTAGGGCCCAGCGGCAGGGGGAAAACTGAAGCTTTCTTT.

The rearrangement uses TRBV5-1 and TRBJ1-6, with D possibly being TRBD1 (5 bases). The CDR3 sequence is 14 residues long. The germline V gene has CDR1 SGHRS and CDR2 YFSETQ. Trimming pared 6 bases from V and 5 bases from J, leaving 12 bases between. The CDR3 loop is CASKGIMNNSPLHF. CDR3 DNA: TGCGCCAGCAAGGGGATTATGAATAATTCACCCCTCCACTTT. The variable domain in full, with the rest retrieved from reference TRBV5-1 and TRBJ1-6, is KAGVTQTPRYLIKTRGQQVTLSCSPISGHRSVSWYQQTPGQGLQFLFEYFSETQRNKGNFPGRFSGRQFSNSRSEMNVSTLELGDSALYLCASKGIMNNSPLHFGNGTRLTVT.

The CDR3 DNA follows: TGTGCCAGCAGGGACAGCAAGAACACTGAAGCTTTCTTT. Its protein product is CASRDSKNTEAFF. The chain joins TRBV6-5 to TRBJ1-1, with D maybe TRBD1 (6 bases). V was shortened by 6 bases and J by 1 base, with 9 bases between the two germline ends. The germline CDR1 and CDR2 sequences are MNHEY and SVGAGI. The CDR3 totals 13 residues.

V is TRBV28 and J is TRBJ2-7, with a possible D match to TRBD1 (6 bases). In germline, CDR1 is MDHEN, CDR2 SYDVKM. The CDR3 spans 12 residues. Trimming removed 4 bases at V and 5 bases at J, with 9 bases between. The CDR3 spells CASSYRVHEQYF. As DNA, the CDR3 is TGTGCCAGCAGTTACAGGGTGCACGAGCAGTACTTC.

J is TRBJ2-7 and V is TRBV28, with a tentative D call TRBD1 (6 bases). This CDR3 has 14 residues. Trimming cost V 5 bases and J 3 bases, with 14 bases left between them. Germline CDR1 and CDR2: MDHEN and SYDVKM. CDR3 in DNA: TGTGCCAGCAGTCCACCGACAGGTAGCTACGAGCAGTACTTC. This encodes CASSPPTGSYEQYF.

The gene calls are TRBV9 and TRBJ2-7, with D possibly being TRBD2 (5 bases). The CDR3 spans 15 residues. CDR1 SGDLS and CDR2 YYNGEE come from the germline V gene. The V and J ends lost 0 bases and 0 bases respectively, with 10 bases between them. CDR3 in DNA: TGTGCCAGCAGCGTAGACGGAACTAGCTCCTACGAGCAGTACTTC. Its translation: CASSVDGTSSYEQYF.

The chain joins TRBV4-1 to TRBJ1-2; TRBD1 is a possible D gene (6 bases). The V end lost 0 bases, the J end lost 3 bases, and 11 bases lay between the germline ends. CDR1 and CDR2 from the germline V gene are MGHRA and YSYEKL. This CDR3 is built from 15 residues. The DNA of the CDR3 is TGCGCCAGCAGCCAAGAATTACAGGGTTACTATGGCTACACCTTC. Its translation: CASSQELQGYYGYTF.

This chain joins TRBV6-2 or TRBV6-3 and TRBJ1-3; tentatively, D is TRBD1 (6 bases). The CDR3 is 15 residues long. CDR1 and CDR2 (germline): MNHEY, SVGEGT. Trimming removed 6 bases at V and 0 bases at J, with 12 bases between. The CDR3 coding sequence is TGTGCCAGCAGCCGGACAGACAACTCTGGAAACACCATATATTTT. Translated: CASSRTDNSGNTIYF.

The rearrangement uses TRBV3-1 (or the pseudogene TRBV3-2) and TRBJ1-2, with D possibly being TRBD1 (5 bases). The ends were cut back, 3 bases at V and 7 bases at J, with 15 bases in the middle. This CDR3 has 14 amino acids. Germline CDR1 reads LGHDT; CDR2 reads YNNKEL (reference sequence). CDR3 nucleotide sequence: TGTGCCAGCAGCCAGTTGACAGACGGTAGTGGCTACACCTTC. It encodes CASSQLTDGSGYTF.

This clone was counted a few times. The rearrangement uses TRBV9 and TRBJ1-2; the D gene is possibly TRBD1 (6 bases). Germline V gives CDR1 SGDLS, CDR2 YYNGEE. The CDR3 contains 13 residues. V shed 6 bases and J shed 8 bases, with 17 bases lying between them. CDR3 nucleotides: TGTGCCAGCAATCGGGGGGCAAGGGAGGGCTACACCTTC. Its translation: CASNRGAREGYTF. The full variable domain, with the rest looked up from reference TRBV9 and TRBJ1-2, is DSGVTQTPKHLITATGQRVTLRCSPRSGDLSVYWYQQSLDQGLQFLIQYYNGEERAKGNILERFSAQQFPDLHSELNLSSLELGDSALYFCASNRGAREGYTFGSGTRLTVV.

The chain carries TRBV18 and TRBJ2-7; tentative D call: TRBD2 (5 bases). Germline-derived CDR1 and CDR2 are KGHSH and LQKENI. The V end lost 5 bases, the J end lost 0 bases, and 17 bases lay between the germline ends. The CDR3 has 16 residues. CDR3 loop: CASSEGVPESSYEQYF. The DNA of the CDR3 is TGTGCCAGCTCAGAGGGAGTTCCTGAGAGCTCCTACGAGCAGTACTTC.

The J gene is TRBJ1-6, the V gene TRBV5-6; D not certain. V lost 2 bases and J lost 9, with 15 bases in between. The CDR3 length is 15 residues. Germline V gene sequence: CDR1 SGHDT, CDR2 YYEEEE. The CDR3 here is CASSFYVLPGSPLHF. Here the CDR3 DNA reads TGTGCCAGCAGCTTTTACGTCTTGCCGGGTTCACCCCTCCACTTT.

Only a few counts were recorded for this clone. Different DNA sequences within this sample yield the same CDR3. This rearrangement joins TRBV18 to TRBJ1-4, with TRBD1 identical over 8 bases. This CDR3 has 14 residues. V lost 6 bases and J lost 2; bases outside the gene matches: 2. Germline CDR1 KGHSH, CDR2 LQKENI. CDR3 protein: CASSQGATNEKLFF. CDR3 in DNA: TGTGCCAGCTCCCAGGGGGCGACTAATGAAAAACTGTTTTTT.

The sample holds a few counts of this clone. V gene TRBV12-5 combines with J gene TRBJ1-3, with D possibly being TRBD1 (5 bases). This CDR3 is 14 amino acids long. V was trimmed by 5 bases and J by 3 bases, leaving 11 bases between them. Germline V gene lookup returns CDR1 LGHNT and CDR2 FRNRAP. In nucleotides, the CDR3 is TGTGCTAGTGGTCCCGGGGGGTTTGGAAACACCATATATTTT. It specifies CASGPGGFGNTIYF.

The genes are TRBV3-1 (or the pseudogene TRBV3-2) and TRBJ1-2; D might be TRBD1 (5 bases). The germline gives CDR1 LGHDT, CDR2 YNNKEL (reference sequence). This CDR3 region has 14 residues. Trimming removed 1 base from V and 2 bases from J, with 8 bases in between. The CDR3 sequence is CASSQGGNNYGYTF. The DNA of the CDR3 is TGTGCCAGCAGCCAAGGGGGCAACAACTATGGCTACACCTTC.

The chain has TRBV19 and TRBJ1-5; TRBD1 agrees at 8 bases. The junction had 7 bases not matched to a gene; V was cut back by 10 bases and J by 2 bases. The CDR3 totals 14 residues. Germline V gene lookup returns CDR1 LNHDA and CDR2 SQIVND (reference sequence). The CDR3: CATRTGNGNQPQHF. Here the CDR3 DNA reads TGTGCCACCCGGACAGGGAACGGCAATCAGCCCCAGCATTTT.

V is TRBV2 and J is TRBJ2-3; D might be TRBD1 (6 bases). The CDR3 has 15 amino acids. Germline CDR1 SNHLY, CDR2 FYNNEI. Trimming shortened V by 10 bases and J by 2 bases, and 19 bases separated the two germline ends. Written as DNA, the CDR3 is TGTGCCACCAAGCCCCGGACAGATACCACAGATACGCAGTATTTT. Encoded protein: CATKPRTDTTDTQYF.

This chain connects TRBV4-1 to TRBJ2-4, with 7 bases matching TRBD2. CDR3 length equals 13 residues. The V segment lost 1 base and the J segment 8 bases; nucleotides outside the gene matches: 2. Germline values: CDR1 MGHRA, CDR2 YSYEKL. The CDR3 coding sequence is TGCGCCAGCAGCCAAGTCACTAGCGACATTCAGTACTTC. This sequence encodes CASSQVTSDIQYF.

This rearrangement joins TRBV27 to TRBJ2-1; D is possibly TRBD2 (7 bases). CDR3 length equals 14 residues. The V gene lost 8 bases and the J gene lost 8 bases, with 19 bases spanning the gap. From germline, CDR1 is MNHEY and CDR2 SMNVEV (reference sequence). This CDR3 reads CASLGGGRIDEQFF. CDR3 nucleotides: TGTGCCAGCCTCGGCGGGGGCCGCATCGATGAGCAGTTCTTC.

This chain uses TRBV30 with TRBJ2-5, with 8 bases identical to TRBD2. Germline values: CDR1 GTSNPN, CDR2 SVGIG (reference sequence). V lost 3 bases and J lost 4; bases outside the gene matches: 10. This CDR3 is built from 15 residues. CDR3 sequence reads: CAWRTGLAPLETQYF. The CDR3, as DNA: TGTGCCTGGAGGACCGGACTAGCCCCATTAGAGACCCAGTACTTC.

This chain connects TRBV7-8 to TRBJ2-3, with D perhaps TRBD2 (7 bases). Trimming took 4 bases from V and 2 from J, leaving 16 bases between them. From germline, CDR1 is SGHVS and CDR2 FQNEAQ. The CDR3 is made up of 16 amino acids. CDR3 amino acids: CASSSLGGGATDTQYF. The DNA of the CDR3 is TGTGCCAGCAGCTCCCTAGGAGGGGGGGCCACAGATACGCAGTATTTT.

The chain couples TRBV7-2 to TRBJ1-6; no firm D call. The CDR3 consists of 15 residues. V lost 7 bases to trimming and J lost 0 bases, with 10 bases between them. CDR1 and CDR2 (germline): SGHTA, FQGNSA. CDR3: CASTQRSSYNSPLHF. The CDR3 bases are TGTGCCAGCACTCAGCGGAGCTCCTATAATTCACCCCTCCACTTT. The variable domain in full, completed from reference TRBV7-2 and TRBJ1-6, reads GAGVSQSPSNKVTEKGKDVELRCDPISGHTALYWYRQSLGQGLEFLIYFQGNSAPDKSGLPSDRFSAERTGGSVSTLTIQRTQQEDSAVYLCASTQRSSYNSPLHFGNGTRLTVT.

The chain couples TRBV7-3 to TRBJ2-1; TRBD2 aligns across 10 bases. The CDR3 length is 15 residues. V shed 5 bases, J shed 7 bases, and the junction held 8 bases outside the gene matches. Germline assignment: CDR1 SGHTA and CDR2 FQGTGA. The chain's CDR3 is CASSPSGSGRNEQFF. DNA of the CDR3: TGTGCCAGCAGCCCCTCGGGTAGCGGGAGGAATGAGCAGTTCTTC.

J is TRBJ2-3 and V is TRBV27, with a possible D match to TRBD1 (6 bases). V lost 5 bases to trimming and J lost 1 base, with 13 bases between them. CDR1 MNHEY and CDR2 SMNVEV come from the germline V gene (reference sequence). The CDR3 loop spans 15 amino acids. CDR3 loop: CASSTLTGGTDTQYF. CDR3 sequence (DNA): TGTGCCAGCAGTACGCTGACAGGTGGCACAGATACGCAGTATTTT.

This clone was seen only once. Here the CDR3 reads CASSFVIGTTEQYF. The CDR3 bases are TGTGCCAGCAGCTTTGTCATTGGGACAACTGAGCAGTACTTC. The gene calls are TRBV11-2 and TRBJ2-7; D possibly corresponds to TRBD1 (6 bases). The V end lost 3 bases, the J end lost 7 bases, and 16 bases lay between the germline ends. This CDR3 region has 14 residues. CDR1 is SGHAT, CDR2 FQNNGV, per germline.

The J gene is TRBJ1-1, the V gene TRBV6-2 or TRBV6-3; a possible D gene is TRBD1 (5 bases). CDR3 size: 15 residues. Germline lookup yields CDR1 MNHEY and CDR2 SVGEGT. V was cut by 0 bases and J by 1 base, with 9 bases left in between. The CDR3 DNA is TGTGCCAGCAGTTACTCTGGGCAGGGGAACACTGAAGCTTTCTTT. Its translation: CASSYSGQGNTEAFF.

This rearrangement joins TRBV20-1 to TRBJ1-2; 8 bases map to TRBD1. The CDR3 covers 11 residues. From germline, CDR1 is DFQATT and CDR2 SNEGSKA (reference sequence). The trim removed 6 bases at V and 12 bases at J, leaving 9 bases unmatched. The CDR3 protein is CSAGGTGQHTF. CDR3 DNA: TGCAGTGCGGGGGGGACAGGTCAGCACACCTTC.

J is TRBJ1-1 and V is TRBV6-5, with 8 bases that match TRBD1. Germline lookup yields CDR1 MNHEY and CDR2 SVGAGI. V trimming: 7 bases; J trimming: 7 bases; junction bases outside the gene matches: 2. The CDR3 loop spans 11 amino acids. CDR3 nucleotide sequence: TGTGCCAGCATTGGACAGGGTGAAGCTTTCTTT. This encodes CASIGQGEAFF.

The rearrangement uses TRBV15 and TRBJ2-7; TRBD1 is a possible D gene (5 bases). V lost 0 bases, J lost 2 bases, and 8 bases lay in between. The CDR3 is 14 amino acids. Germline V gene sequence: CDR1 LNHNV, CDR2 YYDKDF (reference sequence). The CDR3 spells CATSRDRVAYEQYF. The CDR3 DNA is TGTGCCACCAGCAGAGACAGGGTTGCCTACGAGCAGTACTTC.